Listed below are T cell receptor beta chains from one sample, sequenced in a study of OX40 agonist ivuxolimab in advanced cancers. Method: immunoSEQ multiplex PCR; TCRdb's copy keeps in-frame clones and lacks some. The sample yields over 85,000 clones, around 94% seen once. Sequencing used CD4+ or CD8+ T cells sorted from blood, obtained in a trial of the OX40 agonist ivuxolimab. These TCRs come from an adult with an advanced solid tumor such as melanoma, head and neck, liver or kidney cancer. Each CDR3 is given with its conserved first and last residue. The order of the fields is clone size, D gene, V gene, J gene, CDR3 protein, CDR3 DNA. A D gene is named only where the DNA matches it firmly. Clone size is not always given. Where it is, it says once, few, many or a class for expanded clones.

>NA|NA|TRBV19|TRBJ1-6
CASSSDVGALNSPLHF
TGTGCCAGTAGTAGCGACGTGGGGGCCTTGAATTCACCCCTCCACTTT
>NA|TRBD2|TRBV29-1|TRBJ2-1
CSVDSGLAGTEQFF
TGCAGCGTTGACTCGGGACTAGCGGGAACAGAGCAGTTCTTC
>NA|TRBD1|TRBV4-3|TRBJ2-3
CASSQSMAGGITDTQYF
TGCGCCAGCAGCCAATCCATGGCAGGGGGCATAACAGATACGCAGTATTTT
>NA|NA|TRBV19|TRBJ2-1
CASSIPGRGFYNEQFF
TGTGCCAGTAGTATTCCCGGAAGGGGATTCTACAATGAGCAGTTCTTC
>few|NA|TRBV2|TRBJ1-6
CASSEFGTRLGLHF
TGTGCCAGCAGTGAATTCGGGACTAGACTTGGCCTCCACTTT
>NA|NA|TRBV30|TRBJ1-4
CAWNRDNEKLFF
TGTGCCTGGAACAGGGATAATGAAAAACTGTTTTTT
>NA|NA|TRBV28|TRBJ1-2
CASSLPQEYNGYTF
TGTGCCAGCAGTTTACCACAGGAGTACAATGGCTACACCTTC
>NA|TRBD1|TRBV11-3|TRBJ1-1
CASSRNRGGEAFF
TGTGCCAGCAGTCGAAACAGGGGCGGGGAAGCTTTCTTT
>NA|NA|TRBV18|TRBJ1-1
CASSPQENTEAFF
TGTGCCAGCTCACCGCAGGAGAACACTGAAGCTTTCTTT
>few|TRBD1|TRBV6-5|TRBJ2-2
CASSLRTGRTGELFF
TGTGCCAGCAGTCTTAGGACAGGGAGGACCGGGGAGCTGTTTTTT
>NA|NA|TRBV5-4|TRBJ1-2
CASSLVTGPYGYTF
TGTGCCAGCAGCTTGGTTACAGGACCCTATGGCTACACCTTC
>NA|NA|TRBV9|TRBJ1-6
CASSVQGSSYNSPLHF
TGTGCCAGCAGCGTACAAGGGAGCTCCTATAATTCACCCCTCCACTTT
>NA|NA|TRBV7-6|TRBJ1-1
CASGQGAEAFF
TGTGCCAGCGGGCAGGGCGCTGAAGCTTTCTTT
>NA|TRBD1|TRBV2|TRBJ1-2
CASSEAKGARGYGYTF
TGTGCCAGCAGTGAAGCAAAGGGGGCGCGGGGCTATGGCTACACCTTC
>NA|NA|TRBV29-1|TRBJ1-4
CSVRFNEKLFF
TGCAGCGTTAGATTTAATGAAAAACTGTTTTTT
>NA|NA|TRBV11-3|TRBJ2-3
CASSPGTDTQYF
TGTGCCAGCAGCCCCGGCACAGATACGCAGTATTTT
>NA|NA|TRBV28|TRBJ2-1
CATKTSLSYNEQFF
TGTGCCACCAAAACTAGTCTCTCCTACAATGAGCAGTTCTTC
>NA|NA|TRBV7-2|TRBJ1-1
CASSLSYGGFF
TGTGCCAGCAGCTTATCCTACGGGGGTTTCTTT
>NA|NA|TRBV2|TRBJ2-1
CASSEARGVGSYNEQFF
TGTGCCAGCAGTGAAGCGCGAGGCGTAGGCTCCTACAATGAGCAGTTCTTC
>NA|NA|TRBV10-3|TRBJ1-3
CASQGWAGNTIYF
TGTGCCAGCCAGGGGTGGGCTGGAAACACCATATATTTT
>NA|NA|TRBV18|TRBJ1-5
CASSEGPNQPQHF
TGTGCCAGCTCAGAGGGCCCCAATCAGCCCCAGCATTTT
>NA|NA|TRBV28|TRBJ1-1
CASSFRTEAFF
TGTGCCAGCAGTTTCCGCACTGAAGCTTTCTTT
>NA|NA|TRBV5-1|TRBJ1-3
CASSAEDISSGNTIYF
TGCGCCAGCAGCGCCGAAGACATTTCCTCTGGAAACACCATATATTTT
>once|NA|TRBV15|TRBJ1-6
CATKRSSYNSPLHF
TGTGCCACCAAGAGGAGCTCCTATAATTCACCCCTCCACTTT
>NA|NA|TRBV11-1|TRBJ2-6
CASSQGLGANVLTF
TGTGCCAGTTCTCAGGGTCTGGGGGCCAACGTCCTGACTTTC
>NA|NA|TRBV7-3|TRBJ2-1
CASSLTREVVKFF
TGTGCCAGCAGCTTAACTCGGGAAGTAGTTAAGTTCTTC
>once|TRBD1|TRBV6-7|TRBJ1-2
CASSLPQGAFSKGYTF
TGTGCCAGCAGTCTTCCACAGGGGGCGTTTTCTAAAGGCTACACCTTC
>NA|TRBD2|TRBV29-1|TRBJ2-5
CSVEGTSGGLETQYF
TGCAGCGTTGAAGGGACTAGCGGGGGACTAGAGACCCAGTACTTC
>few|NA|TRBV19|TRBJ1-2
CASSTTPDYGYTF
TGTGCCAGTAGTACGACTCCGGACTATGGCTACACCTTC
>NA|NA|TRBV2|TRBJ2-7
CASSALSYEQYF
TGTGCCAGCAGCGCCCTCTCCTACGAGCAGTACTTC
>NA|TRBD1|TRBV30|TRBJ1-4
CAWKGQGSEKLFF
TGTGCCTGGAAGGGACAGGGATCGGAAAAACTGTTTTTT
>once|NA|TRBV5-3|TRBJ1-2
CASGQKPSNGYTF
TGTGCCAGTGGACAGAAACCTTCGAATGGCTACACCTTC
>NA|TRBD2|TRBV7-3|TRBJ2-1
CASSPYGLAENNEQFF
TGTGCCAGCAGCCCATACGGACTAGCGGAAAACAATGAGCAGTTCTTC
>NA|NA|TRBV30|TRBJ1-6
CAWSIGTVNSPLHF
TGTGCCTGGAGTATCGGGACGGTTAATTCACCCCTCCACTTT
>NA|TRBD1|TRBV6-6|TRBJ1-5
CASSRDRHQPQHF
TGTGCCAGCAGCAGGGACAGGCATCAGCCCCAGCATTTT
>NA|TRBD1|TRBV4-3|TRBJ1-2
CASSQPGQGANYGYTF
TGCGCCAGCAGCCAACCGGGACAGGGAGCTAACTATGGCTACACCTTC
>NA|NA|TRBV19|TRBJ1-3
CASSIEKAPSSGNTIYF
TGTGCCAGTAGTATAGAGAAGGCCCCGAGCTCTGGAAACACCATATATTTT
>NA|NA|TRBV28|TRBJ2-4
CASSFNDLAKNIQYF
TGTGCCAGCAGTTTTAACGACTTAGCCAAAAACATTCAGTACTTC
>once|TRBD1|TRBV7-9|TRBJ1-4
CASSGTGPGDEKLFF
TGTGCCAGCAGCGGGACAGGACCCGGCGATGAAAAACTGTTTTTT
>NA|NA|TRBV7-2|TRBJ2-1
CASSTYGSGGYNEQFF
TGTGCCAGCAGCACCTACGGGAGTGGCGGTTACAATGAGCAGTTCTTC
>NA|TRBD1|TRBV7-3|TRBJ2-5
CASSGTGKETQYF
TGTGCCAGCAGCGGGACAGGCAAAGAGACCCAGTACTTC